This T cell receptor (beta chain) originates from a study of HIV-infected patients and healthy controls. Across the whole study: About 75% of the sixteen became undetectable by the second bleed, and all after another year of therapy.

Antiretroviral therapy had run roughly three months, about 14 weeks, before follow-up blood collection. No cell fractionation was done, so the repertoire covers all unsorted peripheral blood T cells. The V gene's germline CDR1 is SQVTM and CDR2 ANQGSEA. The V end lost 5 bases, the J end lost 0 bases, and 11 bases lay between the germline ends. The CDR3 runs to 14 residues. Within the sample, this clonotype is medium-sized. The target antigen is unknown. Study findings and constraints: HIV-infected patients shared fewer CDR3 sequences between individuals than healthy controls.

cDNA was made from 500 ng RNA using alpha and beta constant primers. Using multiplexing indices, alpha and beta chain libraries were generated apart by chain-specific third strand synthesis. TCRdb independently ran MiXCR on the 5' RACE reads; one entry per CDR3 protein. The sample holds about 2,100 distinct CDR3 sequences; approximately 15% are singletons and the top ten take around 21%. The specimen was blood, collected during antiretroviral therapy. The receptor comes from an adult with HIV infection. The gene calls are TRBV29-1 and TRBJ2-1; no reliable D call. For the CDR3, the DNA is TGCAGCGTTAGGACGGCCATCTCCTACAATGAGCAGTTCTTC. It yields the protein CSVRTAISYNEQFF.